This T cell receptor (beta chain) was identified in a study of T-cell memory formation after mild COVID-19. Study conclusions and caveats: Contracting CD4+ clones were located mainly in CM and EM, and CD8+ clones in EMRA. Nothing showed for sure that second-wave clones peaking on day 37 were SARS-CoV-2 specific.

As regards this clonotype: Its antigen remains unidentified.

Germline values: CDR1 SGHRS, CDR2 YFSETQ. The CDR3 is 15 amino acids. Trimming took 4 bases from V and 7 from J, leaving 20 bases between them. TCRdb fed the 5' RACE reads into MiXCR, producing one record per CDR3 protein. The sample records about 270,000 distinct CDR3 sequences, 16% being singletons. This TCR came from a man younger than 35 who had mild COVID-19 (a few samples of this study predate the infection). Cell type and time point are not known. Specimen: PBMCs or a T cell subset sorted from them (not recorded which). The chain couples TRBV5-1 to TRBJ1-1; D ambiguous. In nucleotides, the CDR3 is TGCGCCAGCAGCCTGACCGGGCCTCCAATGGTTGAAGCTTTCTTT. This gives the protein CASSLTGPPMVEAFF.